The T cell receptor (beta chain) described here comes from a study of control samples from healthy donors and cancer patients. TCRdb's copy holds only in-frame clones and misses some; the assay was immunoSEQ multiplex PCR. The top ten hold about a sixth of the sample, which has about 100,000 clones, less than 90% seen once. With 3 bases removed from V and 4 bases from J, the gap between germline ends came to 18 bases. The CDR3 totals 18 residues. CDR1 and CDR2 (germline): KGHDR, SFDVKD. This sequence was found in a woman in her 50s in good health. V is TRBV24-1 and J is TRBJ2-6, with D maybe TRBD2 (6 bases). The sample comprised blood. CDR3 coding DNA: TGTGCCACCAGTGATCCCGCGGGGTACGGGAACGGGGCCAACGTCCTGACTTTC. Translation: CATSDPAGYGNGANVLTF.